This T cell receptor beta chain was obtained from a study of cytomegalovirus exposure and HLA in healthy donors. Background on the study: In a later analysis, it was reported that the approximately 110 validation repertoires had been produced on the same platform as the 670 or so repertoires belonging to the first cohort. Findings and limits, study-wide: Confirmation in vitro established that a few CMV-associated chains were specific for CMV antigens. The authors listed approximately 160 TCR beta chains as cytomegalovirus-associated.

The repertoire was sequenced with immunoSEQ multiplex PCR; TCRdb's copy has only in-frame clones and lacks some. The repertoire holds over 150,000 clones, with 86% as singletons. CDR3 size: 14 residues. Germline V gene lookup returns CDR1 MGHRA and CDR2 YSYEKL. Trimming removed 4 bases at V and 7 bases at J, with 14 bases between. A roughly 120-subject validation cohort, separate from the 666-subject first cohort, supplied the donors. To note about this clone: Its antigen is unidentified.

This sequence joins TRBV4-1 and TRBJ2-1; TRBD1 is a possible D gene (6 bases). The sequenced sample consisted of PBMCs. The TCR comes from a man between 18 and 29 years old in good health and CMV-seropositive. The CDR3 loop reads CASSRGTGLNEQFF. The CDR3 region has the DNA TGCGCCAGCAGCCGGGGTACAGGGCTGAATGAGCAGTTCTTC.